What follows are 8 T cell receptor beta chains derived from one specimen sequenced in a study of blood T cell repertoires in COVID-19. Sequenced by immunoSEQ multiplex PCR; TCRdb stores in-frame clones only, minus some. The table lists around 190,000 clones, around nine tenths of them singletons. Sequenced sample: peripheral blood. The receptors here all came from a young man with acute or convalescent COVID-19.

This clone was recorded only once. The rearrangement links TRBV9 to TRBJ1-2; TRBD1 matches 7 bases. Losses at the gene ends were 6 bases for V and 7 bases for J; bases not matched to a gene: 9. CDR1 and CDR2 from the germline V gene are SGDLS and YYNGEE. The CDR3 spans 13 residues. CDR3 nucleotide sequence: TGTGCCAGCACCTTAGACAGGGATCTTGGCTACACCTTC. Amino acids: CASTLDRDLGYTF.

The chain employs TRBV7-9 and TRBJ2-1; D is uncertain. Germline V gene data show CDR1 as SEHNR and CDR2 as FQNEAQ (reference sequence). The V gene lost 1 base and the J gene lost 7 bases, with 8 bases spanning the gap. This CDR3 is 13 amino acids long. The CDR3 sequence: CASSLGPRNEQFF. CDR3 nucleotide sequence: TGTGCCAGCAGCTTAGGTCCCAGGAATGAGCAGTTCTTC.

DNA for the CDR3: TGTGCCAGCAGTTCCACAGGCTATGGCTACACCTTC. The encoded protein is CASSSTGYGYTF. The chain joins TRBV12-3 or TRBV12-4 to TRBJ1-2; tentative D call: TRBD1 (5 bases). The CDR3 length is 12 residues. The V end lost 4 bases, the J end lost 4 bases, and 7 bases lay between the germline ends.

The chain links TRBV9 to TRBJ1-3; 7 nucleotides agree with TRBD1. The germline CDR1 and CDR2 sequences are SGDLS and YYNGEE. This CDR3 has 15 residues. With 0 bases clipped from V and 1 base from J, the junction kept 1 base outside the gene matches. The CDR3 reads CASSVGRGSGNTIYF. CDR3 in DNA: TGTGCCAGCAGCGTAGGCAGGGGGTCTGGAAACACCATATATTTT.

The V gene is TRBV11-3, the J gene TRBJ2-1; TRBD2 aligns across 10 bases. This CDR3 is built from 18 residues. J lost 1 base, V lost 2 bases, and 8 bases had no gene match. Germline CDR1 SGHNT, CDR2 YENEEA. The CDR3 protein is CASSLSSGSIGSYNEQFF. The CDR3 nucleotides read TGTGCCAGCAGCTTATCTAGCGGGAGTATAGGGTCCTACAATGAGCAGTTCTTC.

CDR3 sequence reads: CASSPDIRAGGPQETQYF. The CDR3 nucleotides read TGTGCCAGCAGCCCTGATATTAGGGCGGGGGGACCCCAAGAGACCCAGTACTTC. The rearrangement links TRBV7-6 to TRBJ2-5; 8 bases match TRBD2. The CDR3 consists of 18 residues. Germline trimming cut 5 bases from V and 1 base from J; bases unmatched to any gene: 15. Germline V gene data show CDR1 as SGHVS and CDR2 as FNYEAQ. The full variable domain, with the rest looked up from reference TRBV7-6 and TRBJ2-5, is GAGVSQSPRYKVTKRGQDVALRCDPISGHVSLYWYRQALGQGPEFLTYFNYEAQQDKSGLPNDRFSAERPEGSISTLTIQRTEQRDSAMYRCASSPDIRAGGPQETQYFGPGTRLLVL.

The V and J genes are TRBV11-3 and TRBJ2-1; TRBD1 agrees at 9 bases. V shed 5 bases and J 9 bases; nucleotides not matched to a gene: 11. Germline CDR1 is SGHNT and CDR2 is YENEEA. The CDR3 loop spans 15 amino acids. CDR3 coding DNA: TGTGCCAGCAGCCGAGAGGGGACAGGGAGGGCTGAGCAGTTCTTC. Translating gives CASSREGTGRAEQFF.

The gene calls are TRBV18 and TRBJ1-1; D remains unclear. The germline V gene encodes CDR1 KGHSH and CDR2 LQKENI. The CDR3 is made up of 14 amino acids. Trimming cost V 1 base and J 0 bases, with 6 bases left between them. The CDR3 DNA is TGTGCCAGCTCACCACAGGAGCTGAACACTGAAGCTTTCTTT. It codes for CASSPQELNTEAFF.